This is a list of T cell receptor beta chains from one sample in a study of blood T cell repertoires in COVID-19. The method was immunoSEQ multiplex PCR; TCRdb's version includes in-frame clones alone and lacks a portion of them. The data show 150,000 to 160,000 clones, with roughly nine tenths seen just once and around 15% held by the top ten. Sequencing input: peripheral blood. The receptors were sampled from a woman in her thirties or forties with acute or convalescent COVID-19. Both conserved end residues are part of each CDR3. The order of the fields is J gene, clone size, D gene, V gene, CDR3 protein, CDR3 DNA. A D gene is named only where the DNA matches it firmly. Clone size is stated in some rows and not others, as once, few, many or a class when expanded.

>TRBJ1-4|.|TRBD1|TRBV28
CASSADRVATNEKLFF
TGTGCCAGCAGTGCCGACAGGGTAGCGACTAATGAAAAACTGTTTTTT
>TRBJ2-5|.|TRBD1|TRBV5-1
CASSTTGGGGETQYF
TGCGCCAGCAGCACCACAGGGGGCGGAGGGGAGACCCAGTACTTC
>TRBJ2-3|.|.|TRBV24-1
CATRAAGSFGDTQYF
TGTGCCACACGGGCGGCAGGGTCGTTCGGAGATACGCAGTATTTT
>TRBJ2-2|.|TRBD1|TRBV6-1
CASSEMTGGNGELFF
TGTGCCAGCAGTGAGATGACAGGGGGTAACGGGGAGCTGTTTTTT
>TRBJ1-3|.|.|TRBV6-5
CASSPDSSGNTIYF
TGTGCCAGCAGTCCGGACAGCTCTGGAAACACCATATATTTT
>TRBJ1-1|once|.|TRBV27
CASSLSEQGEEAFF
TGTGCCAGCAGTTTATCGGAACAGGGTGAGGAAGCTTTCTTT
>TRBJ1-1|.|TRBD1|TRBV11-2
CASSPPGTGVYTEAFF
TGTGCCAGCAGCCCTCCCGGGACAGGGGTATACACTGAAGCTTTCTTT
>TRBJ1-1|.|.|TRBV10-3
CAISGGGPNTEAFF
TGTGCCATCAGTGGGGGGGGACCGAACACTGAAGCTTTCTTT
>TRBJ1-6|.|.|TRBV19
CASTPGGSYNSPLHF
TGTGCCAGTACCCCGGGAGGCTCCTATAATTCACCCCTCCACTTT
>TRBJ1-2|.|.|TRBV29-1
CSVEIGDMGYGYTF
TGCAGCGTTGAAATCGGGGATATGGGCTATGGCTACACCTTC
>TRBJ2-3|once|TRBD2|TRBV19
CASSRGGGFADTQYF
TGTGCCAGTAGTCGGGGGGGCGGGTTCGCAGATACGCAGTATTTT
>TRBJ2-7|once|.|TRBV27
CASSSPRGSESSYEQYF
TGTGCCAGCAGTTCACCCCGGGGGAGCGAGAGCTCCTACGAGCAGTACTTC
>TRBJ1-6|.|TRBD1|TRBV2
CASSPGTGGMVLPLHF
TGTGCCAGCAGTCCCGGGACAGGGGGAATGGTTTTACCCCTCCACTTT
>TRBJ1-2|.|.|TRBV7-2
CASDPAPGYGYTF
TGTGCCAGCGATCCCGCCCCGGGGTATGGCTACACCTTC
>TRBJ2-1|.|.|TRBV29-1
CSVEIHYEQFF
TGCAGCGTTGAAATTCATTATGAGCAGTTCTTC
>TRBJ2-2|.|.|TRBV19
CASSLRRGTANTGELFF
TGTGCCAGTAGTCTTCGGCGCGGGACCGCGAACACCGGGGAGCTGTTTTTT
>TRBJ1-6|.|.|TRBV27
CASSLSYRFNSPLHF
TGTGCCAGCAGTTTATCGTACAGATTCAATTCACCCCTCCACTTT
>TRBJ2-1|.|.|TRBV5-1
CASSLVQGRGYNEQFF
TGCGCCAGCAGCTTGGTACAGGGTAGGGGCTACAATGAGCAGTTCTTC
>TRBJ1-2|.|TRBD1|TRBV9
CASGSGQANPMVDGYTF
TGTGCCAGCGGGTCGGGACAGGCTAATCCTATGGTGGATGGCTACACCTTC
>TRBJ2-2|.|TRBD1|TRBV2
CASQGTGNTGELFF
TGTGCCAGCCAAGGGACAGGGAACACCGGGGAGCTGTTTTTT
>TRBJ2-7|.|TRBD2|TRBV28
CASSFGTPGLGPHEQYF
TGTGCCAGCAGTTTTGGGACGCCGGGACTAGGGCCCCACGAGCAGTACTTC
>TRBJ2-1|.|TRBD1|TRBV6-5
CASGRQGGFFNEQFF
TGTGCCAGCGGACGACAGGGCGGATTTTTCAATGAGCAGTTCTTC